What follows is one T cell receptor beta chain and its context. Trimming cost V 6 bases and J 0 bases, with 12 bases left between them. Germline V CDR1 and CDR2: WNHNN, SYGVQD (reference sequence). The CDR3 sequence is 15 residues long. This record comes from a study of blood T cell repertoires in COVID-19. Study overall: Acute and convalescent COVID-19 specimens originated in the United States, Italy and Spain. Sources were T cells, B-cell-depleted T cells, or PBMCs; the material itself was cDNA or gDNA.

Per the original methods: Amplification from reference gene primers served as the basis for estimated nucleated cell counts. This table comes from immunoSEQ multiplex PCR, and its TCRdb copy is limited to in-frame clones, with some not included. Clone size and V and J calls were adopted from that table, with D and trimming inferred from the DNA. The sample records roughly 50,000 clones, 80% to 90% being singletons. This chain uses TRBV10-1 with TRBJ2-1; the D gene is possibly TRBD1 (6 bases). Specimen: peripheral blood. This sequence originates from a man aged 45-65 years with acute or convalescent COVID-19. The DNA for the CDR3 is TGCGCCAGCAGCCGGGACATCAGCTCCTACAATGAGCAGTTCTTC. Amino acid sequence: CASSRDISSYNEQFF.